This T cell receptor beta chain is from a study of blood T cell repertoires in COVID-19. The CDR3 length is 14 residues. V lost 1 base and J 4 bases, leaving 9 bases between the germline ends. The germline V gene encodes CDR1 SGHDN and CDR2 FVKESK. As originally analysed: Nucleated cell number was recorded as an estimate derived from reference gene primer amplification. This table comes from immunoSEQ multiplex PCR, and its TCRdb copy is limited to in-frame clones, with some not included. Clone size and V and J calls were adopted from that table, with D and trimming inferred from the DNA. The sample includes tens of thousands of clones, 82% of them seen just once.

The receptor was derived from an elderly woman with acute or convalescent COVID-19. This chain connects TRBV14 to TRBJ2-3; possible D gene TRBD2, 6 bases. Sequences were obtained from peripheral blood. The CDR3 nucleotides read TGTGCCAGCAGCCAAGTGGGGGGAGCAGATACGCAGTATTTT. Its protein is CASSQVGGADTQYF.